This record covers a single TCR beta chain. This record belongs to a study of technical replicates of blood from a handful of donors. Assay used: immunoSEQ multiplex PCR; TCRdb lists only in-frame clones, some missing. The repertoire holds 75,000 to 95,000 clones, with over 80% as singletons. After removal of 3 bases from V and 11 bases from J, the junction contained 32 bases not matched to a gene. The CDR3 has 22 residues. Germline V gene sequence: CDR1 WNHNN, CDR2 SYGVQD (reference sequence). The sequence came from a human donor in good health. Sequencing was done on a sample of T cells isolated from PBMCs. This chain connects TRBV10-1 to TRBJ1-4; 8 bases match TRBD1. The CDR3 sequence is CASSEWTGRPFPTLRFGEKLFF. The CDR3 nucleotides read TGCGCCAGCAGTGAATGGACAGGGCGCCCCTTCCCAACTCTGAGATTCGGCGAGAAACTGTTTTTT.